The clone carrying this T cell receptor (beta chain) has only a few counts. CDR1 DFQATT and CDR2 SNEGSKA come from the germline V gene (reference sequence). Trimming removed 3 bases from V and 2 bases from J, with 13 bases in between. The CDR3 runs 14 residues. This sample is part of a study of T cells in Graves' hyperthyroidism and ophthalmopathy. Template material for amplifying TCR beta CDR3 regions consisted of RNA transcripts. The study used the HTBI primer set for a first-round RT-PCR of the TCR CDR3. MiXCR, run by TCRdb on the multiplex PCR reads, gives a single entry per CDR3 protein. The data contain 600,000 to 650,000 distinct CDR3 sequences, less than 25% of them seen just once; the ten biggest clones take up around a third. The cohort's ophthalmopathy patients, a group with duration under 3 months, had a Clinical Activity Score of at least 3 and a NOSPECS grade of at least 4.

This clonotype was sampled from a young man with Graves' ophthalmopathy. The sequencing input was blood. V usage is TRBV20-1 and J usage is TRBJ2-5, with D tentatively TRBD2 (6 bases). The CDR3 DNA is TGCAGTGCTAGCCCGGGGGACCCTCAAGAGACCCAGTACTTC. Protein: CSASPGDPQETQYF.